This T cell receptor beta chain was sequenced in a study of blood T cell repertoires in COVID-19 (dated by TCRdb to the early 2020s). Study-level background: Samples covering the acute and convalescent phases of COVID-19 were provided by collaborators in the United States, Italy and Spain. The material from the prospective study consisted of cDNA or gDNA derived from T cells, B-cell-depleted T cells, or PBMCs. Deeply sampled blood TCRbeta repertoires from subjects exposed to, actively infected with, or recovered from COVID-19 were included in the dataset. The repertoires were made available in a free public database intended to serve as a resource for research on the immune response to SARS-CoV-2. Samples were obtained from the ongoing ImmuneRACE study (first 160 participants) and from some 1,200 subjects provided by 6 global collaborators. The sample metadata nearly always contained a de-identified subject ID, COVID-19 status, age in years and sex. Where available, HLA class I and class II types were taken from metadata supplied by the sample provider and were not determined by assay-based typing. On the study overall, not on this receptor specifically: Clinical and demographic metadata were provided uncurated, with the amount varying by source and participant.

The cysteine opens and the phenylalanine closes a CDR3 of 14 amino acids. Solely the CDR3 DNA is kept, with 42 bases framed from the first base. After removal of 4 bases from V and 5 bases from J, the junction retains 6 bases not matched to a gene. From the germline V gene, CDR1 is SGHRS and CDR2 is YFSETQ. TCRbeta CDR3 regions were amplified from genomic DNA by means of the immunoSEQ Assay, a bias-controlled multiplex PCR. Processing in the source paper ran as follows. Nucleated cell counts per sample were estimated from amplification of reference gene primers within the assay. Sequence reads were collapsed and filtered to measure the absolute abundance of every unique TCRbeta CDR3 rearrangement. For each sample, productive Simpson clonality was calculated by taking the square root of Simpson's diversity index across productive rearrangements. TCRdb re-hosts the immuneACCESS table, in-frame sequences only. Its copies lack some clones; in the studies checked, an unresolved V gene accounts for under half of them, and the cause for the rest is not known. The DNA was the basis for D and trimming; V, J and clone size are from that table. For this sample there are 230,000 or so clones; about 80% appear just once. The top ten constitute about 3.4% of the sample.

In the prospective study, participants were roughly 18 to 89 years old, resided in 25 or so geographic areas of the United States, and were enrolled through a virtual design. In the prospective study, participants were assigned to cohorts based on the clinical history participants reported in a screening survey and a study questionnaire. Recovered participants in ImmuneRACE Cohort 3 were defined by two consecutive negative NP/OP PCR tests, clearance by a healthcare professional, or resolution of symptoms. Mobile phlebotomists in the prospective study collected whole blood, serum and a nasopharyngeal or oropharyngeal swab from every participant. Prospective study participants could optionally give additional blood draws and questionnaires over an approximately two-month period. Blood samples from the prospective study were shipped frozen or at room temperature prior to DNA extraction. About this clone: Its antigen target is currently unknown. Within one base of it there is no much larger clone, and no base qualities were kept.

The sequence came from a man between 50 and 59 years old who had recovered from COVID-19. Sequenced material: PBMCs or T cells enriched from blood (not recorded which). This sequence uses TRBV5-1 and TRBJ2-5, and TRBD1 aligns with 9 junction nucleotides. CDR3 reads: CASSTGQGWETQYF. In nucleotides, the sequence is TGCGCCAGCAGCACCGGACAGGGGTGGGAGACCCAGTACTTC.